One and the same sample provided the 17 T cell receptor beta chains below, sequenced in a study of blood T cell repertoires in COVID-19. Profiled with immunoSEQ multiplex PCR; TCRdb holds only in-frame clones, not every one. This sample has about 69,000 clones; just over 85% occur once, and the top ten carry 2%. Sequencing was done on a sample of peripheral blood. The receptors here all came from a man younger than 45 with acute or convalescent COVID-19.

The chain couples TRBV3-1 (or the pseudogene TRBV3-2) to TRBJ2-1, with 10 bases matching TRBD1. Losses at the gene ends were 4 bases for V and 8 bases for J; bases not matched to a gene: 14. CDR3 length: 17 amino acids. Germline V gives CDR1 LGHDT, CDR2 YNNKEL (reference sequence). The chain's CDR3 is CASSPLRGQGKEDEQFF. The CDR3, as DNA: TGTGCCAGCAGCCCCCTTCGGGGACAGGGGAAGGAAGATGAGCAGTTCTTC.

This clone has just a few counts. This chain connects TRBV6-1 to TRBJ1-5; D is unresolved. Germline CDR1 and CDR2: MNHNS and SASEGT. The V and J ends lost 1 base and 6 bases respectively, with 7 bases between them. This CDR3 is 13 amino acids long. CDR3 sequence: CASSEVIRQPQHF. The CDR3 DNA sequence: TGTGCCAGCAGTGAAGTAATCCGTCAGCCCCAGCATTTT.

The gene calls are TRBV4-2 and TRBJ1-6, with a weak D call TRBD1 (6 bases). The CDR3 runs to 18 residues. CDR1 is LGHNA, CDR2 YNFKEQ, per germline. Trimming stripped 1 base from V and 5 bases from J, with 18 bases between. CDR3 amino acids: CASSQGDTGRAHNSPLHF. In DNA form, the CDR3 reads TGTGCCAGCAGCCAAGGAGACACAGGGCGGGCCCATAATTCACCCCTCCACTTT.

V is TRBV5-1 and J is TRBJ2-2; the D gene is possibly TRBD2 (5 bases). The CDR3 runs 14 residues. The V gene's germline CDR1 is SGHRS and CDR2 YFSETQ. The V gene lost 3 bases and the J gene lost 4 bases, with 10 bases spanning the gap. CDR3 in amino acids: CASSWSGRTGELFF. The CDR3 bases are TGCGCCAGCAGCTGGAGCGGCCGCACCGGGGAGCTGTTTTTT.

The gene calls are TRBV6-5 and TRBJ2-2; D possibly corresponds to TRBD1 (5 bases). Per the germline V gene, CDR1 is MNHEY and CDR2 is SVGAGI. The CDR3 is made up of 14 amino acids. Trimming took off 8 bases at V and 0 bases at J, with 10 bases between the two ends. The CDR3 protein is CASGRGPNTGELFF. DNA for the CDR3: TGTGCCAGCGGAAGGGGTCCGAACACCGGGGAGCTGTTTTTT.

The chain uses TRBV18 and TRBJ1-2; D uncertain. Per germline, CDR1 KGHSH and CDR2 LQKENI. Trimming pared 1 base from V and 4 bases from J, leaving 13 bases between. There are 15 residues in the CDR3. The chain's CDR3 is CASSPRGRSIYGYTF. In DNA form, the CDR3 reads TGTGCCAGCTCACCACGTGGCAGAAGTATCTATGGCTACACCTTC.

This clone was counted between two and nine times. The chain combines TRBV27 with TRBJ2-5; no clear D gene. CDR3 size: 14 residues. The germline CDR1 and CDR2 sequences are MNHEY and SMNVEV (reference sequence). Deletions cut 0 bases from V and 4 bases from J, with 9 bases between. The CDR3 reads CASSLSAPSETQYF. The DNA of the CDR3 is TGTGCCAGCAGTTTATCGGCCCCCTCAGAGACCCAGTACTTC.

The J gene is TRBJ1-1, the V gene TRBV12-3 or TRBV12-4; TRBD1 is a possible D gene (5 bases). This CDR3 has 13 amino acids. The V end lost 8 bases, the J end lost 5 bases, and 15 bases lay between the germline ends. The CDR3 sequence is CASYDQGWTEAFF. The CDR3 region has the DNA TGTGCCAGCTACGACCAGGGATGGACTGAAGCTTTCTTT.

This clone has only one observation. The chain employs TRBV18 and TRBJ2-3; TRBD1 aligns across 8 bases. V lost 6 bases and J lost 4; bases outside the gene matches: 9. The CDR3 consists of 15 residues. Germline-derived CDR1 and CDR2 are KGHSH and LQKENI. CDR3 sequence (DNA): TGTGCCAGCTCCACCGGGACAGGAGGGGCAGATACGCAGTATTTT. This gives the protein CASSTGTGGADTQYF.

The J gene is TRBJ2-2, the V gene TRBV18; unclear D gene. The CDR3 is 12 amino acids. Germline values: CDR1 KGHSH, CDR2 LQKENI. V gave up 3 bases and J gave up 6 bases, with 5 bases separating them. This CDR3 is CASSPGAGELFF. The CDR3 coding sequence is TGTGCCAGCTCACCGGGCGCCGGGGAGCTGTTTTTT.

This clone was recorded once. This CDR3 is CASSLYTGGKVPAKNIQYF. DNA for the CDR3: TGTGCCAGCAGTTTATATACAGGGGGCAAGGTCCCAGCCAAAAACATTCAGTACTTC. The chain has TRBV27 and TRBJ2-4, with TRBD1 identical over 9 bases. The CDR3 runs to 19 residues. Germline CDR1 is MNHEY and CDR2 is SMNVEV (reference sequence). The V segment lost 1 base and the J segment 0 bases; nucleotides outside the gene matches: 10.

The rearrangement uses TRBV6-2 or TRBV6-3 and TRBJ1-5, with D tentatively TRBD1 (5 bases). Trimming removed 2 bases at V and 6 bases at J, with 14 bases between. The length of the CDR3 is 15 residues. Per the germline V gene, CDR1 is MNHEY and CDR2 is SVGEGT. CDR3 amino acids: CASSYVDSGFQPQHF. CDR3 DNA sequence: TGTGCCAGCAGTTACGTCGACTCAGGGTTTCAGCCCCAGCATTTT.

The chain carries TRBV4-2 and TRBJ2-7; TRBD2 might be the D (6 bases). CDR1 and CDR2 from the germline V gene are LGHNA and YNFKEQ. This CDR3 comprises 15 residues. Trimming took off 0 bases at V and 3 bases at J, with 12 bases between the two ends. CDR3 region: CASSQEGGNFYEQYV. In nucleotides, the CDR3 is TGTGCCAGCAGCCAAGAAGGAGGGAACTTCTACGAGCAGTACGTC.

The CDR3 sequence is CASSLNRGNEQYF. CDR3 DNA: TGTGCCAGCAGCTTAAACAGGGGAAACGAGCAGTACTTC. V usage is TRBV11-3 and J usage is TRBJ2-7, with 7 positions matching TRBD1. There are 13 residues in the CDR3. Trimming cost V 2 bases and J 5 bases; bases outside gene matches: 3. Germline CDR1 and CDR2: SGHNT and YENEEA.

The chain links TRBV30 to TRBJ1-3; possibly TRBD1 for D (6 bases). V was shortened by 5 bases and J by 0 bases, with 20 bases between the two germline ends. Germline CDR1 GTSNPN, CDR2 SVGIG (reference sequence). The CDR3 length is 17 residues. The CDR3 here is CAWDLDRPISSGNTIYF. In DNA form, the CDR3 reads TGTGCCTGGGACCTCGACAGGCCTATATCCTCTGGAAACACCATATATTTT. Combining the CDR3 with reference TRBV30 and TRBJ1-3 gives the whole variable domain SQTIHQWPATLVQPVGSPLSLECTVEGTSNPNLYWYRQAAGRGLQLLFYSVGIGQISSEVPQNLSASRPQDRQFILSSKKLLLSDSGFYLCAWDLDRPISSGNTIYFGEGSWLTVV.

V usage is TRBV27 and J usage is TRBJ2-1; 8 bases agree with TRBD1. From germline, CDR1 is MNHEY and CDR2 SMNVEV (reference sequence). The ends lost 5 bases at V and 8 bases at J; junction bases unmatched: 11. The CDR3 runs 15 residues. In DNA form, the CDR3 reads TGTGCCAGCAGTGAAAGGACAGGGATTTGGGATGAGCAGTTCTTC. Its translation is CASSERTGIWDEQFF.

CDR3 DNA sequence: TGTGCCATCAGGGGGGGGGAGGCATCTTCGGATACGCAGTATTTT. It specifies CAIRGGEASSDTQYF. The chain carries TRBV10-3 and TRBJ2-3, with 7 bases matching TRBD2. J was trimmed by 6 bases and V by 6 bases; bases with no gene match: 12. The germline V gene encodes CDR1 ENHRY and CDR2 SYGVKD. The CDR3 sequence is 15 residues long.